Listed below are T cell receptor beta chains from one sample, sequenced in a study of CD8+ T cells in alopecia areata. Using immunoSEQ multiplex PCR, the repertoire was profiled, and TCRdb retains in-frame clones only, with some absent. The sample contains 150,000 or so clones, approximately 86% of which appear only once. The sample consisted of CD8+ T cells sorted from blood, taken at week 4, from a patient treated with tofacitinib. These receptors were taken from a human donor with alopecia areata. Each CDR3 is given with its conserved first and last residue. Each record gives: CDR3 DNA, CDR3 protein, clone size, D gene, V gene, J gene. The D gene is left open where the match is weak. A clone size is listed for some rows: how often the clone was seen (once, few, many), or a class if it is expanded.

TGTGCCAGCAGCTCCGGGACAACATATAGCAATCAGCCCCAGCATTTT,CASSSGTTYSNQPQHF,-,-,TRBV11-2,TRBJ1-5
TGTGCCAGCACCGAAACCCCAGGGGCGAACGACGAGCAGTACTTC,CASTETPGANDEQYF,-,-,TRBV7-8,TRBJ2-7
TGTGCCTGGAGTGTTAGCGGGAGAGAGGCAGATACGCAGTATTTT,CAWSVSGREADTQYF,-,TRBD2,TRBV30,TRBJ2-3
TGTGCCAGCAGCTTGGGAGCGGAGATGAACACTGAAGCTTTCTTT,CASSLGAEMNTEAFF,-,-,TRBV5-4,TRBJ1-1
TGTGCCAGCAGCTTGGTATCCTACGAGCAGTACTTC,CASSLVSYEQYF,once,-,TRBV5-6,TRBJ2-7
TGCAGCGTCCCTATTACAGGGTCTTCCTCTGGGGCCAACGTCCTGACTTTC,CSVPITGSSSGANVLTF,once,-,TRBV29-1,TRBJ2-6
TGTGCCAGCAGTTGGACCAGGACAGGGGGCTACAATGAGCAGTTCTTC,CASSWTRTGGYNEQFF,-,TRBD1,TRBV27,TRBJ2-1
TGTGCCATCAGTGAGGAGATACAGGAGAGCTCCTACGAGCAGTACTTC,CAISEEIQESSYEQYF,-,-,TRBV10-3,TRBJ2-7
TGTGCCAGCAGTGAAATACCAGGGGGAAGCGGGGAGCTGTTTTTT,CASSEIPGGSGELFF,-,TRBD1,TRBV2,TRBJ2-2
TGTGCCAGCAGCTTCCGGGCAGGGGGCACAGATACGCAGTATTTT,CASSFRAGGTDTQYF,few,-,TRBV7-9,TRBJ2-3
TGCGCCAGCAGTGACCCGGACGGACGGGGCTATGGCTACACCTTC,CASSDPDGRGYGYTF,-,-,TRBV10-2,TRBJ1-2
TGTGCCAGCAGCCAAGGGATTACTAGCGGAGAGCAGTACTTC,CASSQGITSGEQYF,-,TRBD2,TRBV4-2,TRBJ2-7
TGTGCCAGCAGTGCGGACCGGAGCTCCTACAATGAGCAGTTCTTC,CASSADRSSYNEQFF,-,-,TRBV6-5,TRBJ2-1
TGCGCCAGCACCGAAATTAGGGGCACCGGGGAGCTGTTTTTT,CASTEIRGTGELFF,once,-,TRBV4-1,TRBJ2-2
TGTGCCACCAGCAGTTTGAGGGGGAGGACTGAAGCTTTCTTT,CATSSLRGRTEAFF,once,-,TRBV15,TRBJ1-1
TGTGCCAGCAGCCCTCCCCAGGGCACAGATACGCAGTATTTT,CASSPPQGTDTQYF,-,-,TRBV7-9,TRBJ2-3
TGCAGCGTTGCTAGAGTCGGACAGGGCTACGAGCAGTACTTC,CSVARVGQGYEQYF,few,TRBD1,TRBV29-1,TRBJ2-7
TGTGCCACCAAGCCCCATAGCGGCTCCTACAATGAGCAGTTCTTC,CATKPHSGSYNEQFF,-,-,TRBV27,TRBJ2-1
TGTGCCTGGAGTGTCCTCATCGCGGGAAACCACCCCTACGAGCAGTACTTC,CAWSVLIAGNHPYEQYF,-,-,TRBV30,TRBJ2-7
TGTGCCACCAGCGACCTCCGGAAGGTGGTGTCCTACGAGCAGTACTTC,CATSDLRKVVSYEQYF,-,-,TRBV15,TRBJ2-7
TGTGCCGGCAGCTTTTTCTACACTCTGCGCGAGCGGAAAGAGACCCAGTACTTC,CAGSFFYTLRERKETQYF,-,-,TRBV5-6,TRBJ2-5
TGTGCCAGCAGCTGGGGGAATCGATATTATTCACCCCTCCACTTT,CASSWGNRYYSPLHF,-,-,TRBV11-1,TRBJ1-6
TGTGCCAGCCAGCCACCTTATGGCTACACCTTC,CASQPPYGYTF,-,-,TRBV6-1,TRBJ1-2
TGTGCCAGCAGCCCGCAAGAGGAAACGCAGTATTTT,CASSPQEETQYF,once,-,TRBV4-2,TRBJ2-3
TGTGCCAGCAGTAAGACTAGCGGGATCTACAATGAGCAGTTCTTC,CASSKTSGIYNEQFF,-,TRBD2,TRBV27,TRBJ2-1
TGTGCCAGCAGGATTGGAGGGCCCGGGGGCCTTAACACCGGGGAGCTGTTTTTT,CASRIGGPGGLNTGELFF,-,-,TRBV5-6,TRBJ2-2
TGTGCCAGCAGAATAGTGGGCACTGAAGCTTTCTTT,CASRIVGTEAFF,-,-,TRBV6-6,TRBJ1-1